One TCR beta chain is described in this entry. Its antigen is as yet unknown. The data were obtained in a study of CD8+ T cells in alopecia areata. At the level of the study: Oral tofacitinib, 5 to 10 mg twice daily, was given in an open-label trial.

The sample's treatment: oral pan-JAK inhibitor, 5-10 mg twice daily. Study results and limitations: Tofacitinib did not eliminate many expanded lesional clones from scalp or blood. Between patients, shared TCR sequences were less clear than in mice. This was possibly due in part to HLA diversity in the patient population.

The sequencing template was cDNA reverse transcribed from extracted RNA. Using immunoSEQ multiplex PCR, the repertoire was profiled, and TCRdb retains in-frame clones only, with some absent. The table shows 190,000 or so clones, with roughly 61% occurring only once. This TCR came from a human donor with alopecia areata. Sequencing used CD8+ T cells sorted from blood, obtained at week 24, from a patient treated with tofacitinib.

The CDR3 region is CASSITGGPTDTQYF. The CDR3 DNA sequence: TGTGCCAGCAGCATCACGGGGGGGCCCACAGATACGCAGTATTTT. The V gene is TRBV9, the J gene TRBJ2-3; 8 positions match TRBD2. Germline V gene sequence: CDR1 SGDLS, CDR2 YYNGEE. This CDR3 contains 15 residues. The V segment lost 4 bases and the J segment 2 bases; nucleotides outside the gene matches: 6. The variable domain in full, completed from reference TRBV9 and TRBJ2-3, reads DSGVTQTPKHLITATGQRVTLRCSPRSGDLSVYWYQQSLDQGLQFLIQYYNGEERAKGNILERFSAQQFPDLHSELNLSSLELGDSALYFCASSITGGPTDTQYFGPGTRLTVL.